The next 29 T cell receptor beta chains were all read from a single sample in a study of T cells in Graves' hyperthyroidism and ophthalmopathy. Regions amplified from RNA transcripts were the TCR beta CDR3 regions. An initial round of RT-PCR targeting the TCR CDR3 relied on the HTBI primer set. TCRdb redid the calling of the multiplex PCR reads with MiXCR, one entry per CDR3 protein. The table includes fewer than 450,000 distinct CDR3 sequences, roughly an eighth detected once. Sequenced sample: blood. These TCRs come from a man aged 45-60 years with Graves' ophthalmopathy.

This clonotype came up many times. The chain has TRBV3-1 and TRBJ2-1, with D uncertain. The CDR3 is made up of 15 amino acids. Between the trimmed V and J ends, which lost 3 bases and 6 bases, there was a span of 15 bases. Looked up from germline, CDR1 is LGHDT and CDR2 is YNNKEL (reference sequence). The CDR3 spells CASSHQTLHRNEQFF. The CDR3, as DNA: TGTGCCAGCAGCCACCAGACCCTCCACCGCAATGAGCAGTTCTTC.

The chain links TRBV30 to TRBJ1-3, with D perhaps TRBD1 (5 bases). CDR1 and CDR2 from the germline V gene are GTSNPN and SVGIG (reference sequence). This CDR3 contains 15 residues. Trimming took 4 bases from V and 3 from J, leaving 16 bases between them. The CDR3 loop reads CAWTLHGGFGNTIYF. As DNA, the CDR3 is TGTGCCTGGACCCTACATGGGGGGTTTGGAAACACCATATATTTT.

The chain joins TRBV28 to TRBJ2-5; the match to TRBD1 covers 7 bases. The CDR3 consists of 13 residues. CDR1 is MDHEN and CDR2 is SYDVKM in the germline V gene. Trimming at V came to 7 bases and at J to 5 bases, leaving 7 bases not matched to a gene. The CDR3 loop is CASNTGDKETQYF. In nucleotides, the CDR3 is TGTGCCAGCAATACAGGGGATAAGGAGACCCAGTACTTC.

This clonotype was recorded at least ten times. The CDR3 sequence: CASSQREGGSGRALSYNEQFF. The DNA of the CDR3 is TGTGCCAGCAGCCAAAGAGAGGGGGGTAGCGGGAGGGCCTTATCCTACAATGAGCAGTTCTTC. The V gene is TRBV3-1, the J gene TRBJ2-1; 11 positions agree with TRBD2. Germline CDR1 and CDR2: LGHDT and YNNKEL (reference sequence). The CDR3 spans 21 residues. J gave up 1 base and V 2 bases, and 16 bases lay outside the gene matches.

This chain connects TRBV7-9 to TRBJ1-4, with no clear D. Trimming stripped 5 bases from V and 2 bases from J, with 6 bases between. The CDR3 spans 13 residues. Germline V CDR1 and CDR2: SEHNR, FQNEAQ (reference sequence). The CDR3 nucleotides read TGTGCCAGCAGCCCGGAGACTAATGAAAAACTGTTTTTT. Amino acids: CASSPETNEKLFF.

This clonotype was seen repeatedly, ten times or more. J is TRBJ1-4 and V is TRBV20-1; no firm D call. The germline gives CDR1 DFQATT, CDR2 SNEGSKA (reference sequence). This CDR3 is built from 14 residues. The V and J ends lost 6 bases and 0 bases respectively, with 11 bases between them. The CDR3 sequence is CSATPTATNEKLFF. In DNA form, the CDR3 reads TGCAGTGCGACCCCCACTGCAACTAATGAAAAACTGTTTTTT.

This clonotype appeared many times. The chain couples TRBV30 to TRBJ2-7, with D hard to call. CDR1 and CDR2 (germline): GTSNPN, SVGIG (reference sequence). This CDR3 contains 11 residues. The V gene lost 3 bases and the J gene lost 4 bases, with 7 bases spanning the gap. Here the CDR3 reads CAWSPLYEQYF. The CDR3 DNA reads TGTGCCTGGAGCCCTCTTTACGAGCAGTACTTC.

This clonotype was found many times. CDR3 sequence reads: CASTRQGDQPQHF. The DNA of the CDR3 is TGTGCCAGCACCAGACAGGGCGATCAGCCCCAGCATTTT. The chain joins TRBV28 to TRBJ1-5; the match to TRBD1 covers 7 bases. Trimming took 7 bases from V and 5 from J; bases not matched to a gene: 5. The germline V gene has CDR1 MDHEN and CDR2 SYDVKM. The CDR3 spans 13 residues.

This clonotype was detected ten times or more. The chain uses TRBV12-5 and TRBJ1-1; D unclear. This CDR3 region has 11 residues. Germline V gene sequence: CDR1 LGHNT, CDR2 FRNRAP. Between the trimmed V and J ends, which lost 7 bases and 2 bases, there was a span of 5 bases. For the CDR3, the DNA is TGTGCTAGTGTCTTAAACACTGAAGCTTTCTTT. The encoded protein is CASVLNTEAFF.

The sample holds a few counts of this clonotype. CDR3 sequence: CASSLDLGTGGFKGRNEQFF. The CDR3 nucleotides are TGTGCCAGCAGCTTAGATTTAGGGACAGGGGGCTTTAAAGGCCGGAATGAGCAGTTCTTC. The chain uses TRBV11-3 and TRBJ2-1; 12 bases are a match to TRBD1. This CDR3 contains 20 residues. The germline V gene has CDR1 SGHNT and CDR2 YENEEA. The junction had 16 bases not matched to a gene; V was cut back by 0 bases and J by 7 bases.

At least ten counts were recorded for this clonotype. The chain is built from TRBV2 and TRBJ2-1; D not certain. Germline lookup yields CDR1 SNHLY and CDR2 FYNNEI. V was pared by 5 bases and J by 9 bases, with 11 bases between. This CDR3 contains 12 residues. In DNA form, the CDR3 reads TGTGCCAGCAGTAATAGGGTGGGTGAGCAGTTCTTC. Encoded protein: CASSNRVGEQFF.

This clonotype was recorded many times. The CDR3 DNA reads as TGTGCCAGCAGTCAACAGGGGGCTGGAGAGACCCAGTACTTC. Translated: CASSQQGAGETQYF. This chain uses TRBV12-3 or TRBV12-4 with TRBJ2-5, with 9 bases that match TRBD1. V lost 5 bases, J lost 4 bases, and 5 bases stayed unmatched. The length of the CDR3 is 14 residues.

This clonotype was seen a few times. The chain carries TRBV7-9 and TRBJ2-3, with 8 bases that match TRBD1. The CDR3 is made up of 17 amino acids. Trimming cost V 1 base and J 1 base; bases outside gene matches: 7. In germline, CDR1 is SEHNR, CDR2 FQNEAQ (reference sequence). CDR3 loop: CASSLELGQAGTDTQYF. CDR3 coding DNA: TGTGCCAGCAGCTTAGAGCTGGGACAGGCGGGCACAGATACGCAGTATTTT.

In this sample, this clonotype turned up many times. V gene TRBV7-9 combines with J gene TRBJ2-7; TRBD1 aligns across 9 bases. The germline V gene has CDR1 SEHNR and CDR2 FQNEAQ (reference sequence). The length of the CDR3 is 15 residues. J lost 3 bases, V lost 4 bases, and 7 bases had no gene match. CDR3 region: CASSSGQGDLYEQYF. The CDR3 DNA reads as TGTGCCAGCAGCTCGGGACAGGGAGACCTCTACGAGCAGTACTTC. Supplemented by reference TRBV7-9 and TRBJ2-7, the full variable domain reads DTGVSQNPRHKITKRGQNVTFRCDPISEHNRLYWYRQTLGQGPEFLTYFQNEAQLEKSRLLSDRFSAERPKGSFSTLEIQRTEQGDSAMYLCASSSGQGDLYEQYFGPGTRLTVT.

This clonotype was seen many times. For the CDR3, the DNA is TGTGCCAGCACCATAGGACAGGTGACCTACGAGCAGTACTTC. This sequence encodes CASTIGQVTYEQYF. The V gene is TRBV2, the J gene TRBJ2-7; TRBD1 matches at 7 bases. In germline, CDR1 is SNHLY, CDR2 FYNNEI. J lost 2 bases, V lost 7 bases, and 8 bases had no gene match. The CDR3 covers 14 residues.

This clonotype turned up a few times. The V call is TRBV6-1, the J call TRBJ2-2, with TRBD1 matching 7 bases. CDR1 MNHNS and CDR2 SASEGT come from the germline V gene. The CDR3 is made up of 14 amino acids. V lost 4 bases, J lost 4 bases, and 3 bases stayed unmatched. As DNA, the CDR3 is TGTGCCAGCAGTGGACACAGGGGCACCGGGGAGCTGTTTTTT. It specifies CASSGHRGTGELFF.

The chain links TRBV7-9 to TRBJ2-3; the D gene is possibly TRBD2 (5 bases). V lost 5 bases to trimming and J lost 9 bases, with 24 bases between them. This CDR3 is 16 amino acids long. The germline CDR1 and CDR2 sequences are SEHNR and FQNEAQ (reference sequence). The CDR3: CASSKVGLGVLDTQYF. CDR3 bases: TGTGCCAGCAGCAAAGTGGGCTTGGGAGTTTTAGACACGCAGTATTTT.

The sample holds many counts of this clonotype. This rearrangement joins TRBV29-1 to TRBJ2-1; TRBD2 is a possible D gene (5 bases). Trimming cost V 0 bases and J 9 bases, with 15 bases left between them. Germline CDR1 SQVTM, CDR2 ANQGSEA. The CDR3 sequence is 14 residues long. The CDR3 bases are TGCAGCGTTGAAGATCATAGGCGAAGCGGTGAGCAGTTCTTC. Amino acids: CSVEDHRRSGEQFF.

This clonotype was counted many times. The chain carries TRBV3-1 and TRBJ2-7; 14 bases agree with TRBD2. This CDR3 region has 17 residues. Germline CDR1 is LGHDT and CDR2 is YNNKEL (reference sequence). Trimming took 4 bases from V and 5 from J; bases not matched to a gene: 10. In DNA, the CDR3 is TGTGCCAGCAGCCTTACTACGGGACTAGCGGGAGACGACGAGCAGTACTTC. Translation: CASSLTTGLAGDDEQYF.

As to this clonotype: Germline and junction disagree at one end, which may indicate a read error. CDR3 protein: CASSLPLGTRGRSSPQETQYF. The CDR3 bases are TGTGCCAGCAGCCTTCCGTTGGGGACTAGGGGCCGGAGCTCCCCACAAGAGACCCAGTACTTT. The genes are TRBV7-3 and TRBJ2-5; 8 bases fit TRBD2. The CDR3 is 21 amino acids. CDR1 SGHTA and CDR2 FQGTGA come from the germline V gene.

The J gene is TRBJ2-2, the V gene TRBV2, with D possibly being TRBD2 (5 bases). Per germline, CDR1 SNHLY and CDR2 FYNNEI. V shed 4 bases and J shed 3 bases, with 9 bases lying between them. This CDR3 has 14 residues. The CDR3 spells CASSALVDTGELFF. CDR3 in DNA: TGTGCCAGCAGTGCACTAGTGGACACCGGGGAGCTGTTTTTT.

This clonotype was seen repeatedly, ten times or more. The V call is TRBV5-4, the J call TRBJ2-3; TRBD1 matches at 7 bases. Germline V gene data show CDR1 as SGHNT and CDR2 as YYREEE (reference sequence). The length of the CDR3 is 15 residues. The junction had 7 bases not matched to a gene; V was cut back by 0 bases and J by 6 bases. CDR3 nucleotides: TGTGCCAGCAGCTTGGACAGGGGACGCGCCGATACGCAGTATTTT. It yields the protein CASSLDRGRADTQYF.

The table lists this clonotype with many counts. This sequence joins TRBV7-9 and TRBJ2-5, with D possibly being TRBD1 (6 bases). The germline CDR1 and CDR2 sequences are SEHNR and FQNEAQ (reference sequence). V dropped 1 base and J dropped 5 bases, with 11 bases sitting between them. CDR3 length equals 14 residues. For the CDR3, the DNA is TGTGCCAGCAGCTTAGAGAGGGGGACGGAGACCCAGTACTTC. It encodes CASSLERGTETQYF.

This clonotype showed up many times. This chain links TRBV20-1 with TRBJ2-7; 9 nucleotides match TRBD1. Germline V gene data show CDR1 as DFQATT and CDR2 as SNEGSKA (reference sequence). V gave up 0 bases and J gave up 2 bases; unmatched junction bases: 8. CDR3 length equals 16 residues. This CDR3 reads CSARDGGQGVPYEQYF. The CDR3, as DNA: TGCAGTGCTAGAGATGGGGGACAGGGTGTACCCTACGAGCAGTACTTC.

This clonotype was seen at least ten times. This chain connects TRBV5-1 to TRBJ1-4; D not resolved. This CDR3 comprises 13 residues. From germline, CDR1 is SGHRS and CDR2 YFSETQ. The ends were cut back, 2 bases at V and 6 bases at J, with 8 bases in the middle. CDR3: CASSFGVYEKLFF. The CDR3 DNA sequence: TGCGCCAGCAGCTTTGGAGTGTATGAAAAACTGTTTTTT.

This clonotype was recorded at least ten times. CDR3 sequence reads: CSARQAGRLGYIQYF. DNA for the CDR3: TGCAGTGCTAGGCAGGCCGGGAGATTGGGATACATTCAGTACTTC. This sequence joins TRBV20-1 and TRBJ2-4; weak D call: TRBD2 (6 bases). Germline V CDR1 and CDR2: DFQATT, SNEGSKA (reference sequence). Trimming left V 3 bases short and J 8 bases short, with 20 bases between. The CDR3 covers 15 residues.

This clonotype was detected only a few times. The V call is TRBV30, the J call TRBJ1-1; the D is unclear. V was shortened by 1 base and J by 4 bases, with 7 bases between the two germline ends. The CDR3 is 12 residues long. The germline CDR1 and CDR2 sequences are GTSNPN and SVGIG (reference sequence). The CDR3 spells CAWSGSLTEAFF. In DNA form, the CDR3 reads TGTGCCTGGAGTGGGTCCCTCACTGAAGCTTTCTTT. Combining the CDR3 with reference TRBV30 and TRBJ1-1 gives the whole variable domain SQTIHQWPATLVQPVGSPLSLECTVEGTSNPNLYWYRQAAGRGLQLLFYSVGIGQISSEVPQNLSASRPQDRQFILSSKKLLLSDSGFYLCAWSGSLTEAFFGQGTRLTVV.

This clonotype showed up just a few times. The genes are TRBV25-1 and TRBJ2-1; no firm D call. This CDR3 comprises 17 residues. The germline CDR1 and CDR2 sequences are MGHDK and SYGVNS. V lost 1 base, J lost 7 bases, and 20 bases lay in between. The CDR3 coding sequence is TGTGCCAGCAGTGAATGTATAATGAGGACCGCGTGGAATGAGCAGTTCTTC. It translates to CASSECIMRTAWNEQFF.

The table lists this clonotype with many counts. The V gene is TRBV11-2, the J gene TRBJ2-5; TRBD1 matches 8 bases. With V trimmed by 5 bases and J by 4 bases, 18 bases remained unmatched. Germline V gene lookup returns CDR1 SGHAT and CDR2 FQNNGV. The CDR3 contains 18 residues. CDR3 bases: TGTGCCAGCAGCCGACGACAGGGGTCTGGTGTACTTAGAGAGACCCAGTACTTC. Its translation: CASSRRQGSGVLRETQYF.